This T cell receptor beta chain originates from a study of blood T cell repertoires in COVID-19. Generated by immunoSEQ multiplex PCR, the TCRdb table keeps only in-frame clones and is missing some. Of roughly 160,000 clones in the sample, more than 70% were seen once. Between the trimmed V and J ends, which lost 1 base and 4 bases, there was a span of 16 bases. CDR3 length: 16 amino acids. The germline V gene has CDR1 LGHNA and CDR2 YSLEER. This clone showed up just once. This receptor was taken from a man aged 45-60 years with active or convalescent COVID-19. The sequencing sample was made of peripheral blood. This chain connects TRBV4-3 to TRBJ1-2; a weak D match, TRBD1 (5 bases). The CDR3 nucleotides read TGCGCCAGCAGCCAAGCCAACGGGCAGGGCAGCTATGGCTACACCTTC. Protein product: CASSQANGQGSYGYTF.